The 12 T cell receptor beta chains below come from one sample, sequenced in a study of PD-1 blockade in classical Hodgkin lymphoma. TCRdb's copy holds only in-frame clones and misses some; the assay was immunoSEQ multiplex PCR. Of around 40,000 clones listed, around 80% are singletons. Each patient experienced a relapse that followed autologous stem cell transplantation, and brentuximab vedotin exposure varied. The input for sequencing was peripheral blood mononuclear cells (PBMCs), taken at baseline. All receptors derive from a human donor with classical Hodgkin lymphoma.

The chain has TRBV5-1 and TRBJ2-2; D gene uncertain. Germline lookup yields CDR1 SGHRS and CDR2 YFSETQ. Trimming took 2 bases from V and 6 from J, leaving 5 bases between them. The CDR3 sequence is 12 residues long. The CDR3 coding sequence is TGCGCCAGCAGCTTCTCCCCCGGGGAGCTGTTTTTT. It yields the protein CASSFSPGELFF.

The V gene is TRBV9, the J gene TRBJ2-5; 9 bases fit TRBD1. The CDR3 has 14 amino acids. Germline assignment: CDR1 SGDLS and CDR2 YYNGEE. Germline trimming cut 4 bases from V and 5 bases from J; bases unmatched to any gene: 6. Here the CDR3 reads CASSWGQGGETQYF. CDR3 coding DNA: TGTGCCAGCAGCTGGGGACAGGGTGGGGAGACCCAGTACTTC.

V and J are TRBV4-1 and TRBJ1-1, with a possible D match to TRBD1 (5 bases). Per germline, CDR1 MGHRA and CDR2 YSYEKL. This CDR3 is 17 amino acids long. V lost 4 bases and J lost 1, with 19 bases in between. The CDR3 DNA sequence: TGCGCCAGCAGCCTCCTCCCTGGGGGGTGGTCGAACACTGAAGCTTTCTTT. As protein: CASSLLPGGWSNTEAFF.

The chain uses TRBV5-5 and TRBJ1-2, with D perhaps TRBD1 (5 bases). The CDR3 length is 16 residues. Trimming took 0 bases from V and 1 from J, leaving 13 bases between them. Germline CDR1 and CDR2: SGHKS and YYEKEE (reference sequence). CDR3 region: CASSLAVHRINYGYTF. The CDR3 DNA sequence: TGTGCCAGCAGCTTGGCCGTGCACAGGATTAACTATGGCTACACCTTC.

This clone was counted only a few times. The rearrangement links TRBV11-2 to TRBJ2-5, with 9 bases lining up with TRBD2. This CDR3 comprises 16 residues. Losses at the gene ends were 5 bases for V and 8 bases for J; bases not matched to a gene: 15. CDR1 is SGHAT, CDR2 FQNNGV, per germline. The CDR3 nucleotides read TGTGCCAGCAGCACCACTCTAGCGGGGCAGGCCCAAACCCAGTACTTC. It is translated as CASSTTLAGQAQTQYF.

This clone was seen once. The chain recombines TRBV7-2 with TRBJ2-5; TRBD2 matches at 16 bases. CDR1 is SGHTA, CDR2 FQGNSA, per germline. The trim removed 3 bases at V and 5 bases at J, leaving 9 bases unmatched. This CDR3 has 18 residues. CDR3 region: CASSLQPGLAGGPETQYF. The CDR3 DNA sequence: TGTGCCAGCAGCTTGCAACCGGGACTAGCGGGGGGGCCGGAGACCCAGTACTTC.

The CDR3 sequence: CASSWDTNNEQFF. DNA of the CDR3: TGTGCCAGCAGTTGGGACACAAACAATGAGCAGTTCTTC. This sequence joins TRBV7-3 and TRBJ2-1; D may be TRBD1 (6 bases). Germline CDR1 and CDR2: SGHTA and FQGTGA. This CDR3 has 13 amino acids. Trimming shortened V by 6 bases and J by 5 bases, and 11 bases separated the two germline ends.

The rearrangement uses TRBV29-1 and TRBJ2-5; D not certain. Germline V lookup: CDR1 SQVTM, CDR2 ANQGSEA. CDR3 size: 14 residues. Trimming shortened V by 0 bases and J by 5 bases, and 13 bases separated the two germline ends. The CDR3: CSVEDRNSWETQYF. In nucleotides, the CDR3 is TGCAGCGTTGAAGATCGAAATAGTTGGGAGACCCAGTACTTC.

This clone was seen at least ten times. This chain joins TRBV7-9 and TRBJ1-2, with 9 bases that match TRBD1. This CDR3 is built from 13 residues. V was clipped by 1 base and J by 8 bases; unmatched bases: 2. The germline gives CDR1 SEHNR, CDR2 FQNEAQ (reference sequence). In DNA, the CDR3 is TGTGCCAGCAGCTTAGGGACAGGGGTCGGCTACACCTTC. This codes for CASSLGTGVGYTF.

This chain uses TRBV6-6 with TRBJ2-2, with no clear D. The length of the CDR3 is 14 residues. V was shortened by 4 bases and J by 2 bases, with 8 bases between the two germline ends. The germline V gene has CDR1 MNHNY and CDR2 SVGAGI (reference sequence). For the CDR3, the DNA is TGTGCCAGCAGTTTCCAATTAAACACCGGGGAGCTGTTTTTT. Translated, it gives CASSFQLNTGELFF.

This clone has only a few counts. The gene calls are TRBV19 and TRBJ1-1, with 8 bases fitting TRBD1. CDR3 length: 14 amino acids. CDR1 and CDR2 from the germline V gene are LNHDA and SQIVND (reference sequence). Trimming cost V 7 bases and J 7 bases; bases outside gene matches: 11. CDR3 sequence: CASIRAQGANEAFF. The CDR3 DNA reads TGTGCCAGTATTCGGGCGCAGGGGGCGAATGAAGCTTTCTTT.

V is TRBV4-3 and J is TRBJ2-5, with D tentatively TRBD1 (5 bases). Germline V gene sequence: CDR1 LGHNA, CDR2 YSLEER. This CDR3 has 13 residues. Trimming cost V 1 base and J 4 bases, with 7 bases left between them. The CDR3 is CASSQVRGETQYF. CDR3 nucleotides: TGCGCCAGCAGCCAAGTTAGGGGAGAGACCCAGTACTTC.